This passage covers 24 T cell receptor beta chains from one sample sequenced in a study of OX40 agonist ivuxolimab in advanced cancers. Using immunoSEQ multiplex PCR, the repertoire was profiled, and TCRdb retains in-frame clones only, with some absent. The table records roughly 40,000 clones, around nine tenths of them present only once. Sequences were derived from CD4+ or CD8+ T cells sorted from blood, sampled in a trial of the OX40 agonist ivuxolimab. The source is an adult with an advanced solid tumor such as melanoma, head and neck, liver or kidney cancer.

The J gene is TRBJ1-5, the V gene TRBV4-2, with 8 bases matching TRBD1. CDR3 length: 17 amino acids. Per the germline V gene, CDR1 is LGHNA and CDR2 is YNFKEQ. V gave up 1 base and J gave up 6 bases; unmatched junction bases: 11. The CDR3 here is CASSQGSGRGQGQPQHF. The CDR3 bases are TGTGCCAGCAGCCAAGGTTCAGGCAGGGGGCAAGGTCAGCCCCAGCATTTT.

The chain has TRBV4-1 and TRBJ2-1, with TRBD2 identical over 9 bases. This CDR3 region has 15 residues. Germline V gene sequence: CDR1 MGHRA, CDR2 YSYEKL. After removal of 1 base from V and 4 bases from J, the junction contained 2 bases not matched to a gene. The CDR3 DNA reads TGCGCCAGCAGCCAAGGGACTAGCGAATACAATGAGCAGTTCTTC. Protein product: CASSQGTSEYNEQFF.

V and J are TRBV4-2 and TRBJ1-5, with 7 bases lining up with TRBD1. CDR3 length: 15 amino acids. Germline-derived CDR1 and CDR2 are LGHNA and YNFKEQ. Trimming took 1 base from V and 6 from J; bases not matched to a gene: 6. The CDR3 sequence is CASSQGSGGGQPQHF. CDR3 DNA: TGTGCCAGCAGCCAAGGGTCAGGGGGGGGTCAGCCCCAGCATTTT.

In this sample, this clone turned up once. V gene TRBV2 combines with J gene TRBJ1-3, with no clear D. Deletions cut 6 bases from V and 0 bases from J, with 6 bases between. Germline lookup yields CDR1 SNHLY and CDR2 FYNNEI. This CDR3 has 13 residues. For the CDR3, the DNA is TGTGCCAGCAGACAGAACTCTGGAAACACCATATATTTT. This translates into CASRQNSGNTIYF.

J is TRBJ1-1 and V is TRBV28; possibly TRBD1 for D (5 bases). CDR1 MDHEN and CDR2 SYDVKM come from the germline V gene. The CDR3 loop spans 15 amino acids. V was clipped by 0 bases and J by 4 bases, with 12 bases between them. The CDR3 nucleotides are TGTGCCAGCAGTTTATGGAGGGCAGGGTCCACTGAAGCTTTCTTT. Translating gives CASSLWRAGSTEAFF.

The chain recombines TRBV7-2 with TRBJ1-2, with D perhaps TRBD1 (6 bases). This CDR3 comprises 15 residues. V dropped 5 bases and J dropped 6 bases, with 19 bases sitting between them. Per germline, CDR1 SGHTA and CDR2 FQGNSA. The DNA for the CDR3 is TGTGCCAGCAGCCTCACAGCACAGGGTTTGGATGGCTACACCTTC. This translates into CASSLTAQGLDGYTF.

The chain employs TRBV14 and TRBJ2-3; either TRBD1 or TRBD2 may fit D (5 bases each). This CDR3 contains 15 residues. Germline CDR1 reads SGHDN; CDR2 reads FVKESK. Trimming left V 2 bases short and J 2 bases short, with 11 bases between. CDR3 in amino acids: CASSQRGSPTDTQYF. CDR3 nucleotide sequence: TGTGCCAGCAGCCAACGGGGCTCTCCCACAGATACGCAGTATTTT.

The V call is TRBV28, the J call TRBJ2-7; D tentatively fits TRBD1 or TRBD2 (5 bases each). This CDR3 contains 16 residues. V shed 8 bases and J shed 0 bases, with 20 bases lying between them. Germline V CDR1 and CDR2: MDHEN, SYDVKM. The DNA for the CDR3 is TGTGCCAGCGCCCCCGGGACCTACTACTACTCCTACGAGCAGTACTTC. Its protein product is CASAPGTYYYSYEQYF.

The rearrangement uses TRBV29-1 and TRBJ2-4, with D unresolved. This CDR3 has 13 residues. V was clipped by 7 bases and J by 4 bases, with 14 bases between them. CDR1 and CDR2 from the germline V gene are SQVTM and ANQGSEA. The CDR3 bases are TGCAGCGGGCAAGATCGGCAGAAAAACATTCAGTACTTC. Its translation: CSGQDRQKNIQYF.

CDR3 DNA sequence: TGTGCCAGCAGCCACCTCCGGGACAGGCAAGAGACCCAGTACTTC. Its translation is CASSHLRDRQETQYF. The chain couples TRBV7-2 to TRBJ2-5, with TRBD1 matching 8 bases. CDR1 and CDR2 (germline): SGHTA, FQGNSA. Germline trimming cut 5 bases from V and 2 bases from J; bases unmatched to any gene: 7. The CDR3 spans 15 residues.

CDR3 nucleotide sequence: TGTGCCAGCAGCGACCGGGACAGGCTTAAAAACATTCAGTACTTC. Protein sequence: CASSDRDRLKNIQYF. The V and J genes are TRBV7-9 and TRBJ2-4, with TRBD1 matching 8 bases. The CDR3 is 15 residues long. Per germline, CDR1 SEHNR and CDR2 FQNEAQ (reference sequence). J gave up 4 bases and V 5 bases, and 7 bases lay outside the gene matches.

The chain joins TRBV5-4 to TRBJ2-1; 7 bases are a match to TRBD2. Per the germline V gene, CDR1 is SGHNT and CDR2 is YYREEE (reference sequence). With V trimmed by 4 bases and J by 0 bases, 4 bases remained unmatched. This CDR3 is built from 15 residues. The CDR3 protein is CASSTASGSYNEQFF. CDR3 sequence (DNA): TGTGCCAGCAGCACCGCTAGCGGCTCCTACAATGAGCAGTTCTTC.

The V and J genes are TRBV4-1 and TRBJ2-7, with D maybe TRBD2 (6 bases). The CDR3 sequence is 15 residues long. V was pared by 2 bases and J by 3 bases, with 14 bases between. CDR1 and CDR2 from the germline V gene are MGHRA and YSYEKL. Here the CDR3 DNA reads TGCGCCAGCAGCCAAATCCCTGGGGGGTTCTACGAGCAGTACTTC. Translated, it gives CASSQIPGGFYEQYF.

The chain links TRBV2 to TRBJ2-5; D may be TRBD1 (6 bases). The ends were cut back, 3 bases at V and 5 bases at J, with 19 bases in the middle. Germline-derived CDR1 and CDR2 are SNHLY and FYNNEI. This CDR3 comprises 16 residues. The CDR3 sequence is CASSDLGWGPGETQYF. For the CDR3, the DNA is TGTGCCAGCAGTGATCTGGGATGGGGGCCGGGCGAGACCCAGTACTTC.

The chain joins TRBV6-1 to TRBJ2-3; D not certain. V shed 0 bases and J shed 1 base, with 11 bases lying between them. The CDR3 totals 16 residues. Germline loops: CDR1 MNHNS, CDR2 SASEGT. The CDR3 DNA is TGTGCCAGCAGTGAAGCTCGATTTGGGGGCACAGATACGCAGTATTTT. Amino acids: CASSEARFGGTDTQYF.

This sequence joins TRBV5-1 and TRBJ2-2; maybe TRBD1 (6 bases). The CDR3 length is 16 residues. From germline, CDR1 is SGHRS and CDR2 YFSETQ. V shed 0 bases and J shed 7 bases, with 16 bases lying between them. The CDR3: CASSLAVGQGLGELFF. The CDR3 DNA is TGCGCCAGCAGCTTGGCCGTGGGGCAGGGGCTCGGGGAGCTGTTTTTT.

The chain combines TRBV5-1 with TRBJ2-3, with 8 bases lining up with TRBD1. The V segment lost 4 bases and the J segment 5 bases; nucleotides outside the gene matches: 6. This CDR3 has 14 residues. CDR1 and CDR2 (germline): SGHRS, YFSETQ. The CDR3: CASSPRTGLDTQYF. For the CDR3, the DNA is TGCGCCAGCAGCCCGCGGACAGGGCTAGATACGCAGTATTTT.

This chain connects TRBV9 to TRBJ1-1, with TRBD1 as a possible D gene (5 bases). CDR3 size: 14 residues. The V and J ends lost 4 bases and 1 base respectively, with 11 bases between them. The germline CDR1 and CDR2 sequences are SGDLS and YYNGEE. CDR3 sequence reads: CASSPRGENTEAFF. CDR3 DNA: TGTGCCAGCAGCCCCCGAGGGGAGAACACTGAAGCTTTCTTT.

This chain connects TRBV4-1 to TRBJ2-5; the D is unclear. Near its end, the DNA agrees better with TRBJ2-7, so the J call may be wrong. Germline V gene lookup returns CDR1 MGHRA and CDR2 YSYEKL. The CDR3 length is 16 residues. CDR3 sequence (DNA): TGCGCCAGCAGCCAAGATCCTTCGGTTAGCTCCTACGAGCAGTACTTC. Translation: CASSQDPSVSSYEQYF.

The chain links TRBV27 to TRBJ2-1, with D tentatively TRBD1 or TRBD2 (5 bases each). Germline CDR1 is MNHEY and CDR2 is SMNVEV (reference sequence). Trimming removed 1 base at V and 9 bases at J, with 10 bases between. CDR3 length: 13 amino acids. The CDR3 loop is CASSLWPGPEQFF. DNA of the CDR3: TGTGCCAGCAGTTTATGGCCGGGGCCTGAGCAGTTCTTC.

This chain links TRBV6-5 with TRBJ1-5; D is undetermined. CDR1 MNHEY and CDR2 SVGAGI come from the germline V gene. The V end lost 5 bases, the J end lost 0 bases, and 8 bases lay between the germline ends. The CDR3 runs to 14 residues. CDR3 in DNA: TGTGCCAGCAGTGACGGCTATAGCAATCAGCCCCAGCATTTT. The encoded protein is CASSDGYSNQPQHF.

The V gene is TRBV2, the J gene TRBJ2-1; D tentatively fits TRBD1 or TRBD2 (5 bases each). V lost 7 bases and J 5 bases, leaving 12 bases between the germline ends. Germline values: CDR1 SNHLY, CDR2 FYNNEI. The CDR3 totals 13 residues. CDR3 DNA sequence: TGTGCCAGCACCAGGGACCGGAACAATGAGCAGTTCTTC. This codes for CASTRDRNNEQFF.

This clone was recorded only once. The J gene is TRBJ2-1, the V gene TRBV7-2, with TRBD2 matching over 7 bases. This CDR3 region has 16 residues. V shed 4 bases and J 1 base; nucleotides not matched to a gene: 7. CDR1 SGHTA and CDR2 FQGNSA come from the germline V gene. CDR3 in amino acids: CASSSAAGASYNEQFF. The CDR3 coding sequence is TGTGCCAGCAGCTCAGCGGCGGGAGCTTCCTACAATGAGCAGTTCTTC. Complete variable domain (other parts from reference TRBV7-2 and TRBJ2-1): GAGVSQSPSNKVTEKGKDVELRCDPISGHTALYWYRQSLGQGLEFLIYFQGNSAPDKSGLPSDRFSAERTGGSVSTLTIQRTQQEDSAVYLCASSSAAGASYNEQFFGPGTRLTVL.

The V call is TRBV11-3, the J call TRBJ2-7; 9 bases match TRBD2. Germline V gives CDR1 SGHNT, CDR2 YENEEA. There are 14 residues in the CDR3. Unmatched junction bases numbered 5, after V lost 5 bases and J lost 3 bases. In nucleotides, the CDR3 is TGTGCCAGCAGCCAGGGACTAGCCGGCTACGAGCAGTACTTC. Protein product: CASSQGLAGYEQYF.